These 26 T cell receptor beta chains were all obtained from the same sample, sequenced in a study of molecular identifiers for immune sequencing clone quantification. TCRdb ran MiXCR on the PCR reads and lists one entry per CDR3 protein. The table records roughly 630,000 distinct CDR3 sequences, about 25% of them present only once. The sequencing sample was made of naive CD8+ T cells from blood, with Jurkat cell RNA spiked in. Stated subset: FACS-sorted CD8+CD4-CCR7+CD45RA+ naive T cells. The receptor source for this set is a human donor in good health. Some libraries in this study had Jurkat cell RNA spiked in.

This clonotype was observed at least ten times. The chain has TRBV29-1 and TRBJ2-2; 7 bases match TRBD1. Germline CDR1 SQVTM, CDR2 ANQGSEA. This CDR3 contains 15 residues. J lost 1 base, V lost 4 bases, and 6 bases had no gene match. DNA for the CDR3: TGCAGCGTTGTTCTACAGGGGAGGAACACCGGGGAGCTGTTTTTT. This sequence encodes CSVVLQGRNTGELFF.

Of note for this clonotype: A junction end diverges from the germline sequence, so it may reflect a read error. The V gene is TRBV7-6, the J gene TRBJ1-6, with D unresolved. Germline V CDR1 and CDR2: SGHVS, FNYEAQ. The CDR3 length is 18 residues. CDR3 loop: CASSLSSTGSFYNSRLHF. The CDR3 DNA sequence: TGTGCCAGCAGCCTTTCTTCCACCGGGTCCTTCTATAATTCACGCCTCCACTTT.

Concerning this clonotype: At one end the junction does not follow the germline gene, possibly because of a read error. This sequence joins TRBV6-5 and TRBJ1-6; D is uncertain. Looked up from germline, CDR1 is MNHEY and CDR2 is SVGAGI. This CDR3 has 16 amino acids. CDR3 sequence: CASSSTPGYLNSPLPF. The CDR3 DNA reads TGTGCCAGCAGTAGCACGCCAGGATATTTGAATTCCCCCCTCCCCTTT.

This clonotype was detected ten times or more. V is TRBV19 and J is TRBJ2-3; D is possibly TRBD2 (6 bases). Looked up from germline, CDR1 is LNHDA and CDR2 is SQIVND (reference sequence). V was pared by 7 bases and J by 0 bases, with 11 bases between. The CDR3 runs 14 residues. The CDR3 loop is CASNLALSTDTQYF. The CDR3 DNA reads TGTGCCAGTAATCTAGCGCTAAGCACAGATACGCAGTATTTT.

Worth noting for this clonotype: A much larger clonotype is one base distant, so this may be a read error. The conserved final phenylalanine or tryptophan is absent from the CDR3, which likely points to a read error. The rearrangement uses TRBV28 and TRBJ1-5; no reliable D call. Germline V CDR1 and CDR2: MDHEN, SYDVKM. Trimming took 1 base from V and 8 from J, leaving 9 bases between them. CDR3 length: 13 residues. The CDR3 nucleotides are TGTGCCAGCAGTTTATCCGGGGTGGAGCCCCAGCATATT. It specifies CASSLSGVEPQHI.

About this clonotype itself: A much larger clone differs from this one at a single base, so this may be a read error. This likely comes from a read error, as the CDR3 has no conserved phenylalanine or tryptophan at its end. The rearrangement uses TRBV14 and TRBJ1-2; no firm D call. Trimming pared 4 bases from V and 4 bases from J, leaving 10 bases between. This CDR3 is built from 13 residues. Looked up from germline, CDR1 is SGHDN and CDR2 is FVKESK. DNA for the CDR3: TGTGCCAGCAGCCCTACGGACGGCTATGGCTACACCCTC. It translates to CASSPTDGYGYTL.

This clonotype has a handful of counts. The chain combines TRBV13 with TRBJ2-1, with a tentative D call TRBD1 (5 bases). Trimming removed 3 bases from V and 0 bases from J, with 15 bases in between. Germline V lookup: CDR1 PRHDT, CDR2 FYEKMQ (reference sequence). The CDR3 is made up of 17 amino acids. The CDR3 region has the DNA TGTGCCAGCAGCTTGGGGCAGGGTAGGGGCTCCTACAATGAGCAGTTCTTC. Its protein is CASSLGQGRGSYNEQFF.

This rearrangement joins TRBV7-2 to TRBJ2-1; 13 bases agree with TRBD2. J was trimmed by 7 bases and V by 6 bases; bases with no gene match: 9. CDR3 length: 16 residues. Germline values: CDR1 SGHTA, CDR2 FQGNSA. The CDR3 is CASRKSGTSGKNEQFF. The CDR3 coding sequence is TGTGCCAGCAGGAAATCCGGGACTAGCGGGAAAAATGAGCAGTTCTTC.

In regard to this clonotype: Germline and junction disagree at one end, which may indicate a read error. CDR3 sequence reads: CASSQDDSTGELLF. DNA for the CDR3: TGCGCCAGCAGCCAAGATGACTCCACCGGGGAGCTGCTTTTT. The genes are TRBV4-3 and TRBJ2-2, with D perhaps matching TRBD2 (5 bases). CDR1 is LGHNA and CDR2 is YSLEER in the germline V gene. The CDR3 has 14 amino acids.

This clonotype came up many times. The rearrangement joins TRBV27 to TRBJ2-7; no definite D call. Germline V gene sequence: CDR1 MNHEY, CDR2 SMNVEV (reference sequence). Trimming stripped 5 bases from V and 2 bases from J, with 13 bases between. The CDR3 length is 14 residues. The CDR3 loop reads CASSPQTQAYEQYF. The CDR3 DNA is TGTGCCAGCAGTCCCCAGACCCAAGCCTACGAGCAGTACTTC.

This clonotype was found a few times. The chain carries TRBV20-1 and TRBJ1-1; D unresolved. The CDR3 consists of 16 residues. Germline V gives CDR1 DFQATT, CDR2 SNEGSKA (reference sequence). V was trimmed by 0 bases and J by 4 bases, leaving 18 bases between them. This chain's CDR3 is CSARDLILSTTTEAFF. The CDR3 DNA follows: TGCAGTGCTAGAGATCTAATCTTGAGTACAACCACTGAAGCTTTCTTT.

In this sample, this clonotype turned up many times. The chain links TRBV19 to TRBJ2-5; the D gene is possibly TRBD1 (5 bases). The V gene lost 9 bases and the J gene lost 2 bases, with 16 bases spanning the gap. The germline V gene encodes CDR1 LNHDA and CDR2 SQIVND (reference sequence). This CDR3 region has 14 residues. The CDR3, as DNA: TGTGCCAGGCACGGACACTTGAGACAAGAGACCCAGTACTTC. Translation: CARHGHLRQETQYF.

This clonotype was seen only a few times. The chain recombines TRBV4-3 with TRBJ2-1; no definite D call. The V end lost 0 bases, the J end lost 7 bases, and 10 bases lay between the germline ends. Per the germline V gene, CDR1 is LGHNA and CDR2 is YSLEER. The CDR3 covers 14 residues. CDR3 sequence reads: CASSQDPPRNEQFF. The CDR3 DNA sequence: TGCGCCAGCAGCCAAGATCCCCCGCGGAATGAGCAGTTCTTC.

On this clonotype itself: A much larger clone sits a single nucleotide away, making a read error possible. The chain links TRBV7-9 to TRBJ2-6, with D perhaps matching TRBD1 or TRBD2 (6 bases each). V lost 5 bases and J lost 2, with 22 bases in between. Germline loops: CDR1 SEHNR, CDR2 FQNEAQ (reference sequence). The CDR3 is 19 amino acids. The CDR3 nucleotides read TGTGCCAGCAGCCTTCTGGGGGGCTCAAGGGGCACTGGGGCCAACGTCCTGACTTTC. Protein: CASSLLGGSRGTGANVLTF.

This clonotype showed up just a few times. This chain uses TRBV7-9 with TRBJ2-1; unclear D gene. Germline V gene lookup returns CDR1 SEHNR and CDR2 FQNEAQ (reference sequence). The CDR3 consists of 12 residues. Deletions cut 3 bases from V and 8 bases from J, with 8 bases between. CDR3 nucleotide sequence: TGTGCCAGCAGCTTGTCAACCTATGAGCAGTTCTTC. Protein sequence: CASSLSTYEQFF.

This clonotype was counted a few times. V usage is TRBV6-5 and J usage is TRBJ1-1; 7 bases are a match to TRBD1. From germline, CDR1 is MNHEY and CDR2 SVGAGI. The CDR3 consists of 17 residues. Trimming cost V 0 bases and J 1 base; bases outside gene matches: 8. CDR3 region: CASSYSSVGQKNTEAFF. DNA for the CDR3: TGTGCCAGCAGTTACTCGTCAGTGGGACAGAAGAACACTGAAGCTTTCTTT.

This clonotype was seen many times. CDR3 loop: CASSQDQVATNEKLFF. Written as DNA, the CDR3 is TGCGCCAGCAGCCAAGATCAGGTCGCAACTAATGAAAAACTGTTTTTT. The chain uses TRBV4-3 and TRBJ1-4; no definite D call. This CDR3 spans 16 amino acids. CDR1 and CDR2 (germline): LGHNA, YSLEER. V was trimmed by 0 bases and J by 0 bases, leaving 8 bases between them.

This clonotype has ten or more counts. CDR3 DNA: TGTGCCAGCAGTTACTCATTCGGGGATTGGAGGCTGTTTTTT. Protein product: CASSYSFGDWRLFF. This chain uses TRBV6-2 or TRBV6-3 with TRBJ1-4; D is undetermined. This CDR3 is 14 amino acids long. Germline V CDR1 and CDR2: MNHEY, SVGEGT. V lost 0 bases to trimming and J lost 14 bases, with 16 bases between them.

This clonotype was detected only a few times. This rearrangement joins TRBV27 to TRBJ2-1, with D possibly being TRBD2 (6 bases). The CDR3 is made up of 14 amino acids. CDR1 and CDR2 from the germline V gene are MNHEY and SMNVEV (reference sequence). The V and J ends lost 8 bases and 2 bases respectively, with 13 bases between them. In DNA, the CDR3 is TGTGCCAGCTCGTACCGGGGGACCTACAATGAGCAGTTCTTC. Its translation is CASSYRGTYNEQFF.

The table lists this clonotype with a few counts. The V and J genes are TRBV7-9 and TRBJ1-2; D gene ambiguous. Germline V lookup: CDR1 SEHNR, CDR2 FQNEAQ (reference sequence). Trimming cost V 6 bases and J 8 bases, with 16 bases left between them. CDR3 length equals 13 residues. CDR3 coding DNA: TGTGCCAGCAGTTCTCCGGAGGGAGGCGGCTACACCTTC. Translated, it gives CASSSPEGGGYTF. The full variable domain, completed using reference TRBV7-9 and TRBJ1-2, is DTGVSQNPRHKITKRGQNVTFRCDPISEHNRLYWYRQTLGQGPEFLTYFQNEAQLEKSRLLSDRFSAERPKGSFSTLEIQRTEQGDSAMYLCASSSPEGGGYTFGSGTRLTVV.

This clonotype was detected only a few times. This chain joins TRBV7-6 and TRBJ2-1; 9 bases are shared with TRBD1. Germline V gene sequence: CDR1 SGHVS, CDR2 FNYEAQ. The V gene end was trimmed by 1 base and the J gene end by 7 bases; junction bases not matched to a gene: 2. The CDR3 sequence is 14 residues long. CDR3 DNA: TGTGCCAGCAGCTTAGGACAGGGGGGAAATGAGCAGTTCTTC. This translates into CASSLGQGGNEQFF.

As DNA, the CDR3 is TGTGCCAGCAGTACCCCTGTGGACAGGCCTATCATGAACTATGGCTACACCTTC. This translates into CASSTPVDRPIMNYGYTF. This chain connects TRBV12-3 or TRBV12-4 to TRBJ1-2, with 7 bases identical to TRBD1. The J segment lost 2 bases and the V segment lost 5 bases, leaving 17 bases of the junction unmatched. The CDR3 spans 18 residues.

This clonotype was picked up a small number of times. This sequence joins TRBV7-9 and TRBJ2-1, with 7 bases aligning to TRBD2. The CDR3 covers 16 residues. Germline trimming cut 5 bases from V and 7 bases from J; bases unmatched to any gene: 14. Per germline, CDR1 SEHNR and CDR2 FQNEAQ (reference sequence). CDR3 region: CASSHSLTTSTNEQFF. In DNA form, the CDR3 reads TGTGCCAGCAGCCACTCACTAACGACTAGCACGAATGAGCAGTTCTTC.

A few counts support this clonotype. The chain carries TRBV5-6 and TRBJ2-5, with TRBD2 matching over 10 bases. Germline lookup yields CDR1 SGHDT and CDR2 YYEEEE. CDR3 length: 17 residues. V lost 1 base, J lost 2 bases, and 8 bases stayed unmatched. CDR3 in amino acids: CASSLSSGRFGQETQYF. CDR3 DNA sequence: TGTGCCAGCAGCTTGAGTAGCGGGAGGTTTGGGCAAGAGACCCAGTACTTC.

This clonotype was counted at least ten times. The rearrangement joins TRBV19 to TRBJ2-3; 7 bases fit TRBD2. This CDR3 comprises 11 residues. The V gene's germline CDR1 is LNHDA and CDR2 SQIVND (reference sequence). The CDR3, as DNA: TGTATGAGCGGGGTTGGAGATACGCAGTATTTT. Translating gives CMSGVGDTQYF. The full variable domain, its missing parts supplied by reference TRBV19 and TRBJ2-3, is DGGITQSPKYLFRKEGQNVTLSCEQNLNHDAMYWYRQDPGQGLRLIYYSQIVNDFQKGDIAEGYSVSREKKESFPLTVTSAQKNPTAFYLCMSGVGDTQYFGPGTRLTVL.

The chain combines TRBV7-2 with TRBJ2-7; TRBD1 agrees at 9 bases. The CDR3 spans 20 residues. The V segment lost 5 bases and the J segment 4 bases; nucleotides outside the gene matches: 24. The germline V gene encodes CDR1 SGHTA and CDR2 FQGNSA. The CDR3 reads CASSPGYAISRDRAAYEQYF. The CDR3 nucleotides are TGTGCCAGCAGCCCCGGCTATGCAATTTCCCGGGACAGGGCGGCGTACGAGCAGTACTTC.